This TCR beta chain was sequenced for a study of identical twins. General study findings and limits: Within monozygotic twins, out-of-frame TCR alpha sharing was underestimated by the models.

The germline CDR1 and CDR2 sequences are MNHEY and SMNVEV (reference sequence). The CDR3 covers 11 residues. About this clonotype: Antigen: not known. Its ends do not fully match the called genes, so a read error is possible.

With no exceptions, donors were healthy Caucasians. TCRdb used MiXCR to reprocess the 5' RACE reads, holding one entry per CDR3 protein. Among some 1,600,000 distinct CDR3 sequences, about 30% were seen once, and the ten largest hold 0.27%. This sequence originates from a newborn girl in good health. The chain combines TRBV27 with TRBJ2-1, with TRBD1 as a possible D gene (6 bases). Specimen: cord blood. The CDR3 DNA reads as TGTGCCAACACAGGGTACAATGAGCGGTTCTTC. Amino acids: CANTGYNERFF.